The 19 T cell receptor beta chains in this list originate from one sample, sequenced in a study of T cell repertoires in cytomegalovirus infection. No antigens are known for them. One entry per CDR3 protein results from TCRdb running MiXCR on the reads. The sample lists about 890,000 distinct CDR3 sequences; approximately 33% were seen once. The sample in question was cultured CD8+ T cells from PBMCs, obtained from culture after CMV antigen stimulation. The receptors originated from a human donor in good health (CMV status not recorded). Some clones in this sample may be carry-over from other donors' samples.

V and J are TRBV2 and TRBJ2-7; 14 nucleotides agree with TRBD2. J gave up 0 bases and V 2 bases, and 6 bases lay outside the gene matches. This CDR3 has 18 residues. CDR1 and CDR2 (germline): SNHLY, FYNNEI. CDR3 sequence: CASSEFGLAGGLSYEQYF. DNA of the CDR3: TGTGCCAGCAGTGAATTTGGACTAGCGGGGGGTCTCTCCTACGAGCAGTACTTC.

The sample holds a few counts of this clonotype. CDR3 residues: CASSSRDRDREQYF. The CDR3 DNA is TGTGCCAGCAGCTCCCGGGACAGGGATCGCGAGCAGTACTTC. The chain carries TRBV7-9 and TRBJ2-7; 9 bases match TRBD1. Germline CDR1 reads SEHNR; CDR2 reads FQNEAQ (reference sequence). The CDR3 is 14 amino acids. V gave up 4 bases and J gave up 6 bases; unmatched junction bases: 7.

The table lists this clonotype with many counts. The CDR3 is CASSAGGGEAFF. The CDR3 DNA reads as TGTGCCAGCAGCGCCGGGGGTGGTGAAGCTTTCTTT. The chain joins TRBV7-9 to TRBJ1-1; D perhaps matches TRBD1 (5 bases). This CDR3 contains 12 residues. Trimming removed 5 bases from V and 7 bases from J, with 11 bases in between. In germline, CDR1 is SEHNR, CDR2 FQNEAQ (reference sequence).

This clonotype was found a few times. The rearrangement links TRBV6-2 or TRBV6-3 to TRBJ1-1; D ambiguous. CDR3 length: 13 residues. Trimming took off 11 bases at V and 4 bases at J, with 17 bases between the two ends. Germline V gene data show CDR1 as MNHEY and CDR2 as SVGEGT. CDR3 residues: CAGSAGPFTEAFF. For the CDR3, the DNA is TGTGCCGGCTCAGCAGGCCCTTTCACTGAAGCTTTCTTT.

The genes are TRBV27 and TRBJ2-5; 10 bases align to TRBD1. The V gene's germline CDR1 is MNHEY and CDR2 SMNVEV (reference sequence). The CDR3 is 18 residues long. The J segment lost 3 bases and the V segment lost 1 base, leaving 11 bases of the junction unmatched. This CDR3 is CASSLLAGTGVWEETQYF. The CDR3 region has the DNA TGTGCCAGCAGTTTATTAGCCGGGACAGGGGTATGGGAAGAGACCCAGTACTTC.

The J gene is TRBJ2-3, the V gene TRBV10-3; TRBD2 agrees at 15 bases. CDR3 length equals 17 residues. Trimming cost V 6 bases and J 6 bases; bases outside gene matches: 10. Germline values: CDR1 ENHRY, CDR2 SYGVKD. The CDR3 DNA follows: TGTGCCATCAGATTCGGACTAGCGGGGGGGCCGTCCGATACGCAGTATTTT. Translation: CAIRFGLAGGPSDTQYF.

This clonotype was found a few times. V and J are TRBV2 and TRBJ2-1, with D perhaps TRBD2 (5 bases). V was pared by 8 bases and J by 4 bases, with 12 bases between. The CDR3 sequence is 13 residues long. Looked up from germline, CDR1 is SNHLY and CDR2 is FYNNEI. The CDR3: CASPGSPYNEQFF. In DNA, the CDR3 is TGTGCCAGCCCGGGGTCCCCATACAATGAGCAGTTCTTC.

This clonotype was detected many times. V gene TRBV3-1 combines with J gene TRBJ1-1; 10 bases are shared with TRBD1. The V gene end was trimmed by 4 bases and the J gene end by 4 bases; junction bases not matched to a gene: 6. The CDR3 sequence is 15 residues long. Germline V gene data show CDR1 as LGHDT and CDR2 as YNNKEL (reference sequence). In nucleotides, the CDR3 is TGTGCCAGCAGCCGGGACAGGGGATTTAGCACTGAAGCTTTCTTT. Its protein product is CASSRDRGFSTEAFF.

The rearrangement links TRBV6-1 to TRBJ2-7, with D tentatively TRBD1 (6 bases). Germline CDR1 is MNHNS and CDR2 is SASEGT. The CDR3 loop spans 14 amino acids. Trimming took off 0 bases at V and 7 bases at J, with 13 bases between the two ends. The CDR3: CASSEATGLGEQYF. As DNA, the CDR3 is TGTGCCAGCAGTGAAGCAACAGGGCTGGGTGAGCAGTACTTC.

This clonotype has a count of ten or more. The genes are TRBV7-2 and TRBJ2-2; the match to TRBD2 covers 12 bases. The CDR3 spans 16 residues. CDR1 is SGHTA and CDR2 is FQGNSA in the germline V gene. Unmatched junction bases numbered 5, after V lost 3 bases and J lost 6 bases. Written as DNA, the CDR3 is TGTGCCAGCAGCTTCTCTAGCGGGGGGGCAGCCGGGGAGCTGTTTTTT. Translated, it gives CASSFSSGGAAGELFF.

With regard to this clonotype: This may be a read error: a much more frequent sequence differs by one nucleotide. The genes are TRBV7-2 and TRBJ2-7, with D perhaps assigned TRBD1 or TRBD2 (5 bases each). V lost 1 base, J lost 9 bases, and 7 bases lay in between. Germline V lookup: CDR1 SGHTA, CDR2 FQGNSA. The CDR3 loop spans 11 amino acids. The CDR3 sequence is CASSLEGRQYV. The DNA for the CDR3 is TGTGCCAGCAGCTTAGAGGGACGGCAGTACGTC.

The chain employs TRBV27 and TRBJ1-1; D not resolved. V shed 6 bases and J shed 4 bases, with 12 bases lying between them. Germline V gene sequence: CDR1 MNHEY, CDR2 SMNVEV (reference sequence). CDR3 length: 13 amino acids. CDR3 in amino acids: CASSHRESTEAFF. The CDR3 DNA follows: TGTGCCAGCAGCCATCGGGAGAGCACTGAAGCTTTCTTT.

V usage is TRBV20-1 and J usage is TRBJ1-2; maybe TRBD1 (6 bases). With 2 bases removed from V and 3 bases from J, the gap between germline ends came to 10 bases. Germline V gene lookup returns CDR1 DFQATT and CDR2 SNEGSKA (reference sequence). The CDR3 extends over 13 amino acids. CDR3 DNA: TGCAGTGCTAGAAACAGGGAGGACTATGGCTACACCTTC. This encodes CSARNREDYGYTF.

Ten or more counts support this clonotype. This rearrangement joins TRBV7-6 to TRBJ2-7; D is unclear. This CDR3 comprises 15 residues. From germline, CDR1 is SGHVS and CDR2 FNYEAQ. Trimming removed 1 base at V and 3 bases at J, with 13 bases between. The CDR3, as DNA: TGTGCCAGCAGCTTAGAAGGCTCCGGTGGCTACGAGCAGTACTTC. Residues: CASSLEGSGGYEQYF.

The chain employs TRBV20-1 and TRBJ1-2; D gene unclear. This CDR3 has 11 amino acids. Germline CDR1 and CDR2: DFQATT and SNEGSKA (reference sequence). The CDR3 DNA reads TGCATCCCGGGAACTCGTTATGGCTACACCTTC. Translating it yields CIPGTRYGYTF.

This clonotype was seen repeatedly, ten times or more. The rearrangement joins TRBV7-8 to TRBJ2-2; 11 positions agree with TRBD1. With V trimmed by 2 bases and J by 3 bases, 2 bases remained unmatched. The CDR3 is 16 amino acids. CDR1 and CDR2 from the germline V gene are SGHVS and FQNEAQ. DNA for the CDR3: TGTGCCAGCAGCTTACGGACAGGGGGCTACACCGGGGAGCTGTTTTTT. It codes for CASSLRTGGYTGELFF. The full variable domain, in which reference TRBV7-8 and TRBJ2-2 provide the parts outside the CDR3, is GAGVSQSPRYKVAKRGQDVALRCDPISGHVSLFWYQQALGQGPEFLTYFQNEAQLDKSGLPSDRFFAERPEGSVSTLKIQRTQQEDSAVYLCASSLRTGGYTGELFFGEGSRLTVL.

In this sample, this clonotype turned up a few times. This chain connects TRBV27 to TRBJ1-3; D perhaps matches TRBD1 (6 bases). The CDR3 length is 16 residues. Germline lookup yields CDR1 MNHEY and CDR2 SMNVEV (reference sequence). Trimming stripped 3 bases from V and 0 bases from J, with 12 bases between. The CDR3 loop is CASSFGTPSSGNTIYF. CDR3 nucleotide sequence: TGTGCCAGCAGTTTCGGGACACCAAGCTCTGGAAACACCATATATTTT.

This clonotype has at least ten counts. The chain combines TRBV7-2 with TRBJ2-7; D ambiguous. Trimming took off 7 bases at V and 1 base at J, with 14 bases between the two ends. Germline V gene sequence: CDR1 SGHTA, CDR2 FQGNSA. The CDR3 totals 14 residues. The CDR3 DNA sequence: TGTGCCAGCACCCAGAGAACCCATTCCTACGAGCAGTACTTC. It translates to CASTQRTHSYEQYF.

This clonotype was picked up a small number of times. CDR3 region: CASSPSGQRRNEQFF. The CDR3, as DNA: TGTGCCAGCAGTCCGAGTGGGCAGCGGAGGAATGAGCAGTTCTTC. V and J are TRBV6-5 and TRBJ2-1; perhaps TRBD2 as D (5 bases). Trimming pared 5 bases from V and 7 bases from J, leaving 18 bases between. The germline CDR1 and CDR2 sequences are MNHEY and SVGAGI. CDR3 length: 15 amino acids.